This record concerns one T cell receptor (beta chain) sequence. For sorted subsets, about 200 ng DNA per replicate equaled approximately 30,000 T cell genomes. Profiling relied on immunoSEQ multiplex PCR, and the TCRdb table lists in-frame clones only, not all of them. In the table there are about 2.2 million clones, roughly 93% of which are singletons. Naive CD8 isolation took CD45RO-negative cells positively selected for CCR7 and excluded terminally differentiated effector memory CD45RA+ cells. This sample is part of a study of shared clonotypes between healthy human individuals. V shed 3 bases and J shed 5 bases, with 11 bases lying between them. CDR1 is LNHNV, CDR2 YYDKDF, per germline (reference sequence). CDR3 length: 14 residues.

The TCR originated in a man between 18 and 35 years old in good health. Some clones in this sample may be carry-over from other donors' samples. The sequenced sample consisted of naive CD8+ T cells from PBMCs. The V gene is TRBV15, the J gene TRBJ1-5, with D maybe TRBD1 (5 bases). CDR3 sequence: CATSRGSGDQPQHF. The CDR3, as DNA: TGTGCCACCAGCAGGGGGTCGGGGGATCAGCCCCAGCATTTT. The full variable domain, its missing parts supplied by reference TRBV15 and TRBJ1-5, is DAMVIQNPRYQVTQFGKPVTLSCSQTLNHNVMYWYQQKSSQAPKLLFHYYDKDFNNEADTPDNFQSRRPNTSFCFLDIRSPGLGDTAMYLCATSRGSGDQPQHFGDGTRLSIL.